The entry below describes one T cell receptor beta chain. Its antigen is currently unknown. Clones were sequenced by immunoSEQ multiplex PCR, and TCRdb holds only the in-frame ones, with some missing. The table shows 2.5 million or so clones, with more than 80% occurring only once. This sample was included in a study of shared clonotypes between healthy human individuals. Findings and limits, study-wide: Naive CD4 clonotype sharing across four donors was 4% to 5%.

CDR1 SNHLY and CDR2 FYNNEI come from the germline V gene. V was shortened by 9 bases and J by 6 bases, with 18 bases between the two germline ends. The CDR3 runs to 15 residues. The receptor was derived from a man aged 18-30 years in good health. Sequenced: naive CD4+ T cells sorted from blood. Subset indicated: CD45RA+ positively selected. The genes are TRBV2 and TRBJ1-6, with D possibly matching TRBD1 (5 bases). The CDR3 bases are TGTGCCAGTCGGACACTCACCGCGGGTAATTCACCCCTCCACTTT. This translates into CASRTLTAGNSPLHF. Full variable domain (outside the CDR3, taken from reference TRBV2 and TRBJ1-6): EPEVTQTPSHQVTQMGQEVILRCVPISNHLYFYWYRQILGQKVEFLVSFYNNEISEKSEIFDDQFSVERPDGSNFTLKIRSTKLEDSAMYFCASRTLTAGNSPLHFGNGTRLTVT.